These 16 T cell receptor beta chains were sequenced from one sample in a study of blood T cell repertoires in COVID-19. Only in-frame clones appear in the TCRdb table, and some are missing; sequencing was by immunoSEQ multiplex PCR. The table records some 200,000 clones, roughly 80% of them present only once. Sequencing was performed on PBMCs or T cells enriched from blood (not recorded which). All receptors come from a man aged 35 to 55 who had recovered from COVID-19.

This clone was counted a few times. The DNA of the CDR3 is TGTGCCAGCAGTTCTAATACAGACTCAGAGGGTCGCTATGGCTACACCTTC. It codes for CASSSNTDSEGRYGYTF. The chain has TRBV7-9 and TRBJ1-2; D ambiguous. The CDR3 runs to 17 residues. Germline-derived CDR1 and CDR2 are SEHNR and FQNEAQ (reference sequence). V was trimmed by 6 bases and J by 4 bases, leaving 24 bases between them.

V usage is TRBV6-6 and J usage is TRBJ1-5; D is unresolved. This CDR3 comprises 15 residues. The germline V gene has CDR1 MNHNY and CDR2 SVGAGI (reference sequence). V lost 6 bases and J lost 5, with 17 bases in between. The CDR3 reads CASRLSGLGDQPQHF. The DNA of the CDR3 is TGTGCCAGCAGGCTATCCGGGTTAGGCGATCAGCCCCAGCATTTT.

The rearrangement links TRBV3-1 (or the pseudogene TRBV3-2) to TRBJ1-1; D is uncertain. This CDR3 spans 13 amino acids. V was pared by 2 bases and J by 7 bases, with 11 bases between. The germline V gene encodes CDR1 LGHDT and CDR2 YNNKEL (reference sequence). The CDR3 DNA sequence: TGTGCCAGCAGCCAATGGGCGCAAAGTGAAGCTTTCTTT. It is translated as CASSQWAQSEAFF.

The chain recombines TRBV15 with TRBJ1-1; D gene unclear. Between the trimmed V and J ends, which lost 0 bases and 6 bases, there was a span of 14 bases. The V gene's germline CDR1 is LNHNV and CDR2 YYDKDF (reference sequence). The CDR3 extends over 15 amino acids. Here the CDR3 DNA reads TGTGCCACCAGCAGAGATAGTGAACCTTCCGCTGAAGCTTTCTTT. Translating it yields CATSRDSEPSAEAFF.

V and J are TRBV19 and TRBJ2-7; 7 positions agree with TRBD1. V lost 4 bases, J lost 5 bases, and 5 bases stayed unmatched. The CDR3 consists of 13 residues. Looked up from germline, CDR1 is LNHDA and CDR2 is SQIVND (reference sequence). The CDR3 is CASSTRQGDEQYF. CDR3 coding DNA: TGTGCCAGTAGTACTAGACAGGGTGACGAGCAGTACTTC.

As to this clone: In the same sample, other DNA sequences code for this CDR3. The rearrangement links TRBV5-1 to TRBJ2-7, with D perhaps matching TRBD1 (6 bases). Trimming took off 0 bases at V and 1 base at J, with 8 bases between the two ends. The CDR3 spans 14 residues. Per germline, CDR1 SGHRS and CDR2 YFSETQ. DNA for the CDR3: TGCGCCAGCAGCTTGGGACAGGTGTCCTACGAGCAGTACTTC. Translating gives CASSLGQVSYEQYF.

The chain links TRBV2 to TRBJ2-7, with 7 bases matching TRBD1. CDR3 length equals 15 residues. Unmatched junction bases numbered 11, after V lost 4 bases and J lost 5 bases. CDR1 is SNHLY and CDR2 is FYNNEI in the germline V gene. CDR3 sequence: CASSAPAQGLNEQYF. The DNA of the CDR3 is TGTGCCAGCAGTGCCCCGGCACAGGGGCTAAACGAGCAGTACTTC.

The sample holds a few counts of this clone. Here the CDR3 reads CASSIDSTGAYEQYF. The CDR3 DNA reads as TGTGCCAGTAGTATAGATTCAACAGGAGCCTACGAGCAGTACTTC. This sequence joins TRBV19 and TRBJ2-7, with D possibly being TRBD1 (5 bases). This CDR3 spans 15 amino acids. CDR1 is LNHDA and CDR2 is SQIVND in the germline V gene (reference sequence). V lost 0 bases to trimming and J lost 2 bases, with 11 bases between them. Supplemented by reference TRBV19 and TRBJ2-7, the full variable domain reads DGGITQSPKYLFRKEGQNVTLSCEQNLNHDAMYWYRQDPGQGLRLIYYSQIVNDFQKGDIAEGYSVSREKKESFPLTVTSAQKNPTAFYLCASSIDSTGAYEQYFGPGTRLTVT.

This chain uses TRBV18 with TRBJ2-3; 12 bases fit TRBD2. Germline CDR1 KGHSH, CDR2 LQKENI. V dropped 5 bases and J dropped 0; count of bases not matched to a gene: 9. The length of the CDR3 is 18 residues. CDR3 DNA sequence: TGTGCCAGCTCAGCAAAGACTAGCGGGGGATCTAGCACAGATACGCAGTATTTT. This gives the protein CASSAKTSGGSSTDTQYF.

The chain employs TRBV27 and TRBJ1-2; unclear D gene. V dropped 4 bases and J dropped 4 bases, with 13 bases sitting between them. CDR3 length: 14 amino acids. The germline V gene has CDR1 MNHEY and CDR2 SMNVEV (reference sequence). The CDR3 sequence: CASSSPSAGYGYTF. The CDR3 DNA sequence: TGTGCCAGCAGTTCCCCCTCAGCAGGCTATGGCTACACCTTC.

The chain uses TRBV12-3 or TRBV12-4 and TRBJ1-2, with TRBD1 as a possible D gene (6 bases). This CDR3 contains 12 residues. Trimming removed 3 bases from V and 6 bases from J, with 8 bases in between. The CDR3 reads CASSFHRDGYTF. Written as DNA, the CDR3 is TGTGCCAGCAGTTTTCACAGGGATGGCTACACCTTC.

The V call is TRBV6-5, the J call TRBJ1-5; D is possibly TRBD1 (6 bases). CDR1 and CDR2 (germline): MNHEY, SVGAGI. The germline V and J ends were trimmed by 0 bases and 0 bases, with 9 bases remaining between them. This CDR3 contains 16 residues. The CDR3 spells CASSYSADSSNQPQHF. The CDR3 DNA is TGTGCCAGCAGTTACTCGGCGGACAGTAGCAATCAGCCCCAGCATTTT.

V usage is TRBV5-1 and J usage is TRBJ1-1, with unresolved D. Germline assignment: CDR1 SGHRS and CDR2 YFSETQ. Trimming removed 4 bases at V and 1 base at J, with 20 bases between. This CDR3 region has 17 residues. This CDR3 reads CASSTLLDPEGNTEAFF. DNA for the CDR3: TGCGCCAGCAGCACCCTACTAGACCCGGAAGGGAACACTGAAGCTTTCTTT. Full variable domain (missing parts from reference TRBV5-1 and TRBJ1-1): KAGVTQTPRYLIKTRGQQVTLSCSPISGHRSVSWYQQTPGQGLQFLFEYFSETQRNKGNFPGRFSGRQFSNSRSEMNVSTLELGDSALYLCASSTLLDPEGNTEAFFGQGTRLTVV.

This chain connects TRBV11-2 to TRBJ2-1, with TRBD2 matching over 8 bases. Germline V gene sequence: CDR1 SGHAT, CDR2 FQNNGV. This CDR3 has 15 residues. V was pared by 5 bases and J by 6 bases, with 9 bases of the junction left unmatched. This chain's CDR3 is CASSPGLVRANEQFF. The DNA of the CDR3 is TGTGCCAGCAGCCCGGGACTAGTGCGGGCCAATGAGCAGTTCTTC.

Concerning this clone: Its ends do not fully match the called genes, so a read error is possible. The V gene is TRBV7-7, the J gene TRBJ2-5, with 15 bases matching TRBD2. Germline V gene lookup returns CDR1 SSHAT and CDR2 FNYEAQ (reference sequence). This CDR3 contains 16 residues. The CDR3 loop reads CASSPGLAGGKETQYF. CDR3 coding DNA: TGTGCTAGCAGTCCCGGACTAGCGGGGGGGAAAGAGACCCAGTACTTC.

The chain is built from TRBV2 and TRBJ2-5, with a tentative D call TRBD1 (6 bases). CDR3 length equals 14 residues. Germline CDR1 reads SNHLY; CDR2 reads FYNNEI. Trimming cost V 3 bases and J 0 bases, with 8 bases left between them. CDR3: CASSDRTDQETQYF. The CDR3 DNA reads TGTGCCAGCAGTGATAGGACAGACCAAGAGACCCAGTACTTC.